Following are 23 T cell receptor beta chains from one sample sequenced in a study of T cells after yellow fever vaccination. TCRdb ran MiXCR on the 5' RACE reads and lists one entry per CDR3 protein. The sample has roughly 180,000 distinct CDR3 sequences, approximately 6% seen once. The specimen was CD4+ T cells sorted from PBMCs, collected on the day of the first yellow fever vaccination. Receptor source: a man aged 18-30 years who received the YFV17D yellow fever vaccine.

This clonotype was seen only a few times. This rearrangement joins TRBV7-7 to TRBJ2-7; maybe TRBD2 (5 bases). With 5 bases removed from V and 7 bases from J, the gap between germline ends came to 15 bases. This CDR3 has 13 residues. CDR1 SSHAT and CDR2 FNYEAQ come from the germline V gene (reference sequence). The CDR3 loop reads CASSPRPGGEQYF. The CDR3 nucleotides read TGTGCCAGCAGCCCGCGACCAGGAGGTGAGCAGTACTTC.

This chain uses TRBV12-3 or TRBV12-4 with TRBJ2-2, with 8 bases lining up with TRBD1. The CDR3 extends over 18 amino acids. J was trimmed by 5 bases and V by 0 bases; bases with no gene match: 11. CDR3 sequence reads: CASSLAYYGTGQTGELFF. For the CDR3, the DNA is TGTGCCAGCAGTTTAGCATACTACGGGACAGGACAAACCGGGGAGCTGTTTTTT.

This clonotype was counted ten times or more. The chain joins TRBV4-3 to TRBJ2-3; D not resolved. This CDR3 comprises 14 residues. The V gene lost 5 bases and the J gene lost 5 bases, with 14 bases spanning the gap. In germline, CDR1 is LGHNA, CDR2 YSLEER. CDR3 DNA: TGCGCCAGCAGCTTGACCCGGACCAAAGATACGCAGTATTTT. It codes for CASSLTRTKDTQYF.

This clonotype was seen more than once but under ten times. V gene TRBV7-3 combines with J gene TRBJ1-1; D is unclear. The V and J ends lost 2 bases and 5 bases respectively, with 15 bases between them. CDR3 length equals 15 residues. The germline V gene has CDR1 SGHTA and CDR2 FQGTGA. The CDR3, as DNA: TGTGCCAGCAGCTTAGTATCGGCAGGTGTGACTGAAGCTTTCTTT. Residues: CASSLVSAGVTEAFF.

This clonotype has only a few counts. The J gene is TRBJ1-3, the V gene TRBV7-2; D is possibly TRBD1 (6 bases). CDR1 and CDR2 from the germline V gene are SGHTA and FQGNSA. The V end was cut by 1 base, the J end by 1 base, with 11 bases between. CDR3 length: 16 amino acids. This CDR3 is CASSLGQVASGNTIYF. The CDR3 nucleotides are TGTGCCAGCAGCTTAGGACAGGTTGCGTCTGGAAACACCATATATTTT.

This clonotype was counted only a few times. The J gene is TRBJ2-1, the V gene TRBV20-1, with D tentatively TRBD1 (6 bases). Germline CDR1 reads DFQATT; CDR2 reads SNEGSKA (reference sequence). Trimming shortened V by 3 bases and J by 1 base, and 13 bases separated the two germline ends. CDR3 size: 15 residues. This CDR3 reads CSASHTGISYNEQFF. Written as DNA, the CDR3 is TGCAGTGCTAGTCATACAGGGATTTCCTACAATGAGCAGTTCTTC.

The sample holds many counts of this clonotype. The chain recombines TRBV6-2 or TRBV6-3 with TRBJ2-7, with TRBD1 as a possible D gene (6 bases). CDR1 and CDR2 (germline): MNHEY, SVGEGT. V gave up 6 bases and J gave up 3 bases, with 15 bases separating them. CDR3 length equals 14 residues. The CDR3 sequence: CASRSGDGRYEQYV. CDR3 in DNA: TGTGCCAGCAGATCAGGGGACGGGCGCTACGAGCAGTACGTC.

This clonotype has a handful of counts. The chain couples TRBV9 to TRBJ2-1; a possible D gene is TRBD1 (5 bases). Germline values: CDR1 SGDLS, CDR2 YYNGEE. The CDR3 is made up of 13 amino acids. V lost 7 bases and J 5 bases, leaving 13 bases between the germline ends. CDR3: CASARQRNNEQFF. For the CDR3, the DNA is TGTGCCAGCGCCCGACAGAGGAACAATGAGCAGTTCTTC.

The J gene is TRBJ2-5, the V gene TRBV5-4; D is unresolved. This CDR3 is 14 amino acids long. Deletions cut 2 bases from V and 0 bases from J, with 8 bases between. Germline lookup yields CDR1 SGHNT and CDR2 YYREEE (reference sequence). CDR3 nucleotides: TGTGCCAGCAGCTTCGAAAATTACCAAGAGACCCAGTACTTC. As protein: CASSFENYQETQYF. The whole variable domain, filled in from reference TRBV5-4 and TRBJ2-5, reads ETGVTQSPTHLIKTRGQQVTLRCSSQSGHNTVSWYQQALGQGPQFIFQYYREEENGRGNFPPRFSGLQFPNYSSELNVNALELDDSALYLCASSFENYQETQYFGPGTRLLVL.

This clonotype was seen a handful of times. The V call is TRBV2, the J call TRBJ1-2; D remains unclear. This CDR3 contains 12 residues. Germline values: CDR1 SNHLY, CDR2 FYNNEI. The V gene lost 8 bases and the J gene lost 3 bases, with 10 bases spanning the gap. Here the CDR3 reads CASAREDYGYTF. The CDR3 DNA sequence: TGTGCCAGCGCGCGGGAGGACTATGGCTACACCTTC. The full variable domain, with the rest looked up from reference TRBV2 and TRBJ1-2, is EPEVTQTPSHQVTQMGQEVILRCVPISNHLYFYWYRQILGQKVEFLVSFYNNEISEKSEIFDDQFSVERPDGSNFTLKIRSTKLEDSAMYFCASAREDYGYTFGSGTRLTVV.

In this sample, this clonotype turned up many times. V usage is TRBV7-6 and J usage is TRBJ2-5; D is perhaps TRBD1 or TRBD2 (5 bases each). Germline CDR1 is SGHVS and CDR2 is FNYEAQ. CDR3 length equals 15 residues. The ends were cut back, 5 bases at V and 4 bases at J, with 17 bases in the middle. CDR3: CASSRGGFEGETQYF. The DNA for the CDR3 is TGTGCCAGCAGCCGGGGCGGGTTTGAGGGAGAGACCCAGTACTTC.

This clonotype was recorded at least ten times. The J gene is TRBJ1-6, the V gene TRBV10-2, with 7 bases lining up with TRBD1. After removal of 6 bases from V and 6 bases from J, the junction contained 5 bases not matched to a gene. CDR3 length equals 14 residues. Germline V CDR1 and CDR2: WSHSY, SAAADI. The CDR3 protein is CASSRQGINSPLHF. CDR3 DNA sequence: TGCGCCAGCAGCCGACAGGGAATTAATTCACCCCTCCACTTT.

This clonotype was found a few times. The chain has TRBV7-2 and TRBJ2-7; the D is unclear. The V gene lost 1 base and the J gene lost 2 bases, with 9 bases spanning the gap. Per germline, CDR1 SGHTA and CDR2 FQGNSA. The CDR3 covers 14 residues. The CDR3, as DNA: TGTGCCAGCAGCTTAGGGGTCGTTCCCTACGAGCAGTACGTC. It codes for CASSLGVVPYEQYV.

The J gene is TRBJ1-2, the V gene TRBV27; D is undetermined. The CDR3 has 14 amino acids. Germline loops: CDR1 MNHEY, CDR2 SMNVEV (reference sequence). Trimming stripped 5 bases from V and 0 bases from J, with 10 bases between. The CDR3 loop is CASSATYSNYGYTF. CDR3 bases: TGTGCCAGCAGTGCGACCTATTCTAACTATGGCTACACCTTC.

This clonotype was observed at least ten times. The gene calls are TRBV3-1 and TRBJ2-7, with 11 positions matching TRBD2. CDR3 length: 13 amino acids. Germline CDR1 LGHDT, CDR2 YNNKEL (reference sequence). V shed 8 bases and J 5 bases; nucleotides not matched to a gene: 5. In DNA, the CDR3 is TGTGCCAGCGGAGGACTAGCGGGCCACGAGCAGTACTTC. It translates to CASGGLAGHEQYF.

The chain employs TRBV7-2 and TRBJ2-3; TRBD2 agrees at 11 bases. This CDR3 region has 14 residues. The ends lost 4 bases at V and 6 bases at J; junction bases unmatched: 3. Looked up from germline, CDR1 is SGHTA and CDR2 is FQGNSA. The chain's CDR3 is CASSSGTSGDTQYF. CDR3 nucleotides: TGTGCCAGCAGCTCTGGGACTAGCGGTGATACGCAGTATTTT.

This clonotype was detected many times. The chain carries TRBV7-3 and TRBJ2-1; 7 bases are shared with TRBD1. The CDR3 extends over 15 amino acids. Trimming at V came to 4 bases and at J to 0 bases, leaving 3 bases not matched to a gene. The germline gives CDR1 SGHTA, CDR2 FQGTGA. CDR3 sequence (DNA): TGTGCCAGCAGCTCGGACAGGAGCTCCTACAATGAGCAGTTCTTC. This encodes CASSSDRSSYNEQFF.

This clonotype was recorded a few times. The chain recombines TRBV7-2 with TRBJ2-5, with 7 positions matching TRBD2. The CDR3 length is 15 residues. Germline trimming cut 6 bases from V and 3 bases from J; bases unmatched to any gene: 10. Looked up from germline, CDR1 is SGHTA and CDR2 is FQGNSA. DNA of the CDR3: TGTGCCAGCAGTCCTAGGAGCGGGGCAAAAGAGACCCAGTACTTC. Amino acids: CASSPRSGAKETQYF.

The sample holds many counts of this clonotype. The chain is built from TRBV25-1 and TRBJ2-5; D may be TRBD2 (6 bases). The germline V gene has CDR1 MGHDK and CDR2 SYGVNS. The ends were cut back, 3 bases at V and 1 base at J, with 15 bases in the middle. The CDR3 loop spans 16 amino acids. The CDR3 DNA reads TGTGCCAGCAGTGAGCGCCCGGGACTCCGCCAAGAGACCCAGTACTTC. It codes for CASSERPGLRQETQYF. The whole variable domain, remainder taken from reference TRBV25-1 and TRBJ2-5, is EADIYQTPRYLVIGTGKKITLECSQTMGHDKMYWYQQDPGMELHLIHYSYGVNSTEKGDLSSESTVSRIRTEHFPLTLESARPSHTSQYLCASSERPGLRQETQYFGPGTRLLVL.

This clonotype has a count of ten or more. The V gene is TRBV6-5, the J gene TRBJ2-3; 9 nucleotides align to TRBD1. The CDR3 has 16 residues. J was trimmed by 5 bases and V by 0 bases; bases with no gene match: 6. Germline CDR1 MNHEY, CDR2 SVGAGI. The CDR3 nucleotides read TGTGCCAGCAGTTACTCGACCGGGACAGGGTTAGATACGCAGTATTTT. Its translation is CASSYSTGTGLDTQYF.

This clonotype was observed many times. This chain uses TRBV20-1 with TRBJ2-7; 9 nucleotides line up with TRBD1. Germline V CDR1 and CDR2: DFQATT, SNEGSKA (reference sequence). The CDR3 is 14 residues long. Germline trimming cut 4 bases from V and 2 bases from J; bases unmatched to any gene: 6. The CDR3: CSATLGDRAYEQYF. DNA for the CDR3: TGCAGTGCTACCCTGGGGGACAGGGCCTACGAGCAGTACTTC.

The chain links TRBV2 to TRBJ2-1; 10 bases map to TRBD2. From germline, CDR1 is SNHLY and CDR2 FYNNEI. CDR3 length: 13 amino acids. Trimming removed 4 bases from V and 15 bases from J; junction bases left unmatched: 9. The CDR3 coding sequence is TGTGCCAGCAGTGCTAGCGGGGGCCCCTTCGCGTTCTTC. As protein: CASSASGGPFAFF. The whole variable domain, remainder taken from reference TRBV2 and TRBJ2-1, is EPEVTQTPSHQVTQMGQEVILRCVPISNHLYFYWYRQILGQKVEFLVSFYNNEISEKSEIFDDQFSVERPDGSNFTLKIRSTKLEDSAMYFCASSASGGPFAFFGPGTRLTVL.

This clonotype was recorded a few times. V is TRBV9 and J is TRBJ1-5; D is ambiguous. Trimming took off 3 bases at V and 3 bases at J, with 13 bases between the two ends. The CDR3 contains 15 residues. The germline gives CDR1 SGDLS, CDR2 YYNGEE. Written as DNA, the CDR3 is TGTGCCAGCAGCGCCGGTTCCAGGACCAATCAGCCCCAGCATTTT. It specifies CASSAGSRTNQPQHF.